Only a few counts were recorded for the clone carrying this T cell receptor (beta chain). Its target is not known. These data originate in a study of cytomegalovirus exposure and HLA in healthy donors. Study-wide background: Most donors, 70% to 85% of roughly 400 genotyped, fell in the Caucasian-associated ancestry cluster. Whole-study findings and limits: Sequence variants that were highly shared formed a cluster that was likely a sequencing artifact. Despite most TCR sequences being rare, some public TCRs occurred in many donors.

It was healthy bone marrow donors who served as donors. The PCR had 60 Vbeta and 13 Jbeta primers. The assay was immunoSEQ multiplex PCR, and TCRdb's table has in-frame clones only and misses some. The sample contains some 120,000 clones, 74% of which appear only once. The sample was PBMCs. This receptor was taken from a woman between 45 and 60 years old in good health and CMV-seropositive.

The CDR3 region has the DNA TGCGCCAGCAGCTCAGTCAGCGATACGAACACCGGGGAGCTGTTTTTT. The encoded protein is CASSSVSDTNTGELFF. The chain carries TRBV5-1 and TRBJ2-2; D gene ambiguous. CDR1 is SGHRS and CDR2 is YFSETQ in the germline V gene. The CDR3 is 16 amino acids. Trimming cost V 3 bases and J 0 bases, with 12 bases left between them.